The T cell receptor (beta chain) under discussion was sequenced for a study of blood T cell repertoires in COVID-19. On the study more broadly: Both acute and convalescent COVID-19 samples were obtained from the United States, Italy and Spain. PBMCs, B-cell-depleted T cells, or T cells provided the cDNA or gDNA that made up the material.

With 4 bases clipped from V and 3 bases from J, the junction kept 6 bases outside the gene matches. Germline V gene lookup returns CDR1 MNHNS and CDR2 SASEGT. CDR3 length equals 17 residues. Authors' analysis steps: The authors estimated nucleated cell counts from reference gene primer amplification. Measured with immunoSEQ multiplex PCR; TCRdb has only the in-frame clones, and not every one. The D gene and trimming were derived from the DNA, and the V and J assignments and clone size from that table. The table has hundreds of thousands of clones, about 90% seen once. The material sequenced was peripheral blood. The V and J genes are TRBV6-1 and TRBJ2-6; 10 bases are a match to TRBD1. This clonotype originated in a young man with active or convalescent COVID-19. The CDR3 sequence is CASSVGTGALGANVLTF. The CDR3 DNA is TGTGCCAGCAGTGTAGGGACAGGGGCACTTGGGGCCAACGTCCTGACTTTC.